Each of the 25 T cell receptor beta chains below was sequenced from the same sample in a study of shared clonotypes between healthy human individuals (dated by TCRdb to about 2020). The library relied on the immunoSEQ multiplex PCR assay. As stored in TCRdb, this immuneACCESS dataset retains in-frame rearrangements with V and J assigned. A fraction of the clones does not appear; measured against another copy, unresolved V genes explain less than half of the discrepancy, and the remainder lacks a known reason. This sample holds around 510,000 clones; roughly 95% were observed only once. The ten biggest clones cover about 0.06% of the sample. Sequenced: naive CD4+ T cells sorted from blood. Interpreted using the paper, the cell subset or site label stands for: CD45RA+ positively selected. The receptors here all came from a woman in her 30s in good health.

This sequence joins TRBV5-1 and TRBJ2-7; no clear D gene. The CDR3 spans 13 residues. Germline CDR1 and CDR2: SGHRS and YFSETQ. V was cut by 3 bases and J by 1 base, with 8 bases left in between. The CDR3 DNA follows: TGCGCCAGCAGCTCCGAAGGGTCCTACGAGCAGTACTTC. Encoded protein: CASSSEGSYEQYF.

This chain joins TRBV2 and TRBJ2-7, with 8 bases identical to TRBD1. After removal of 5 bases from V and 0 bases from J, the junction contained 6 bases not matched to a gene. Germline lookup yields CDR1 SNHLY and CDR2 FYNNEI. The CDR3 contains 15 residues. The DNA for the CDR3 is TGTGCCAGCAGTCGACAGGGGTCGAGCTCCTACGAGCAGTACTTC. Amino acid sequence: CASSRQGSSSYEQYF. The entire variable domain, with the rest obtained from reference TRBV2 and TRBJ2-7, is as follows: EPEVTQTPSHQVTQMGQEVILRCVPISNHLYFYWYRQILGQKVEFLVSFYNNEISEKSEIFDDQFSVERPDGSNFTLKIRSTKLEDSAMYFCASSRQGSSSYEQYFGPGTRLTVT.

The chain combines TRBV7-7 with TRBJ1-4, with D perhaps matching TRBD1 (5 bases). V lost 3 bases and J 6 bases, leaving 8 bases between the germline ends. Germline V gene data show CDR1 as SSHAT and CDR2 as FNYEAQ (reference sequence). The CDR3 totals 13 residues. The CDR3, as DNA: TGTGCCAGCAGCTTGGGGCGCGATGAAAAACTGTTTTTT. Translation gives CASSLGRDEKLFF.

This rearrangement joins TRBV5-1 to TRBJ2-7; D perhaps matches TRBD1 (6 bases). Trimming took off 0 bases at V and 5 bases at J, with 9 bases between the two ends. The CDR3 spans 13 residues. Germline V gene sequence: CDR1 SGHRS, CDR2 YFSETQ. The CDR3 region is CASSLAGEHEQYF. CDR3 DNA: TGCGCCAGCAGCTTGGCAGGGGAGCACGAGCAGTACTTC.

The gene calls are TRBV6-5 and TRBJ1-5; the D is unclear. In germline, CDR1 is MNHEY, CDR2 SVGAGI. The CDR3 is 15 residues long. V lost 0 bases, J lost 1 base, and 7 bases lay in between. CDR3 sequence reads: CASSYSLGSNQPQHF. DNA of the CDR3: TGTGCCAGCAGTTACTCTCTAGGGAGCAATCAGCCCCAGCATTTT.

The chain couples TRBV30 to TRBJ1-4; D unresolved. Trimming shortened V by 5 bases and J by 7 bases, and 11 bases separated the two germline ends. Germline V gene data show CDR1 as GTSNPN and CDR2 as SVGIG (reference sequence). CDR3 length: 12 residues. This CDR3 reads CAWGVNSEKLFF. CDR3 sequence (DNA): TGTGCCTGGGGGGTTAATAGTGAAAAACTGTTTTTT.

CDR3 bases: TGTGCCAGCCCTCGGTTTCACCGGGTCTCTGGAAACACCATATATTTT. Its translation: CASPRFHRVSGNTIYF. The V call is TRBV19, the J call TRBJ1-3; D ambiguous. This CDR3 is built from 16 residues. In germline, CDR1 is LNHDA, CDR2 SQIVND (reference sequence). Trimming removed 9 bases from V and 0 bases from J, with 18 bases in between.

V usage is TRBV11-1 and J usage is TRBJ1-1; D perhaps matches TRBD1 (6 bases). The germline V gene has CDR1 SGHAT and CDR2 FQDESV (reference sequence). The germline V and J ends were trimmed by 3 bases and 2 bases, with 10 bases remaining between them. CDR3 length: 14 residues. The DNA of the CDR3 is TGTGCCAGCAGCTTGACAGGCCCTAACACTGAAGCTTTCTTT. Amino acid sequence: CASSLTGPNTEAFF. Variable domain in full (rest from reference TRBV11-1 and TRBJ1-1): EAEVAQSPRYKITEKSQAVAFWCDPISGHATLYWYRQILGQGPELLVQFQDESVVDDSQLPKDRFSAERLKGVDSTLKIQPAELGDSAMYLCASSLTGPNTEAFFGQGTRLTVV.

CDR3: CASSPRTGGDEKLFF. For the CDR3, the DNA is TGTGCCAGCAGCCCGAGGACAGGGGGCGATGAAAAACTGTTTTTT. This chain links TRBV11-2 with TRBJ1-4, with 11 bases matching TRBD1. The CDR3 is 15 residues long. The germline CDR1 and CDR2 sequences are SGHAT and FQNNGV. V lost 5 bases and J lost 6; bases outside the gene matches: 5.

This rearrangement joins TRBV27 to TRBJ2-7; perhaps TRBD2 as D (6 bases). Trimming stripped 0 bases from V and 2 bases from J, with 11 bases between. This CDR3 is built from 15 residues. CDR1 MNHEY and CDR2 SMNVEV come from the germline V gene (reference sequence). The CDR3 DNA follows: TGTGCCAGCAGTTTATCGTGGACGGGAGCCTACGAGCAGTACTTC. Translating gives CASSLSWTGAYEQYF.

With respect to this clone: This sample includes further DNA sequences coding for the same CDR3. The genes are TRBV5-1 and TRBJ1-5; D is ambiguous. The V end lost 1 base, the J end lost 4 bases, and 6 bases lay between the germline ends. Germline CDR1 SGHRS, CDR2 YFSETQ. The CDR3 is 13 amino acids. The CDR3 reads CASSLQGNQPQHF. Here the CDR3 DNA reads TGCGCCAGCAGCTTGCAAGGAAATCAGCCCCAGCATTTT.

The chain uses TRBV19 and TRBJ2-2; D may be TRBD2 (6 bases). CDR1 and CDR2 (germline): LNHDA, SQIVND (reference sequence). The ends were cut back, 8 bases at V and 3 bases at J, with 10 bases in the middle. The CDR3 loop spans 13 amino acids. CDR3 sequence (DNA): TGTGCCAGTGTGGGGGGTTACACCGGGGAGCTGTTTTTT. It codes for CASVGGYTGELFF.

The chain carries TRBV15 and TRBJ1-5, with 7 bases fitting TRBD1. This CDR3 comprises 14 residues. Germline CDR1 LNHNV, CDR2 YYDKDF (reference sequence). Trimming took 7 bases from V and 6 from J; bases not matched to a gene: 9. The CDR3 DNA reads TGTGCCACCAAGTCCGGGACAGAATCTCAGCCCCAGCATTTT. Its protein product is CATKSGTESQPQHF.

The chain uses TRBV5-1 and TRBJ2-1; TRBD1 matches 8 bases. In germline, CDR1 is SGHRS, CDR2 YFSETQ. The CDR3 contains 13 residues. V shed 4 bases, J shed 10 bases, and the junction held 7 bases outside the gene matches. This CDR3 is CASSEGQGGEQFF. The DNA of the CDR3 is TGCGCCAGCAGCGAAGGACAGGGCGGCGAGCAGTTCTTC. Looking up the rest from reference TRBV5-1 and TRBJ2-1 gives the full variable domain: KAGVTQTPRYLIKTRGQQVTLSCSPISGHRSVSWYQQTPGQGLQFLFEYFSETQRNKGNFPGRFSGRQFSNSRSEMNVSTLELGDSALYLCASSEGQGGEQFFGPGTRLTVL.

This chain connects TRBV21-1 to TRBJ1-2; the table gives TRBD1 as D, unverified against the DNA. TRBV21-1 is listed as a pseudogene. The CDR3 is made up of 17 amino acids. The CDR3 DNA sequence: TGTGCCGGTCAGACGGACAGGGGTAGGGAAAACCACTATGGCTACACCTTC. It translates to CAGQTDRGRENHYGYTF.

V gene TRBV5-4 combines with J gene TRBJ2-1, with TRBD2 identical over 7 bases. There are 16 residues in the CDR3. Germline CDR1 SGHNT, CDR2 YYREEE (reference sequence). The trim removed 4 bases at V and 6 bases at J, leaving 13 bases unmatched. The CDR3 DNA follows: TGTGCCAGCAGCCCCAAAGCGGGACCCCCAGGCAATGAGCAGTTCTTC. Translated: CASSPKAGPPGNEQFF.

The CDR3 nucleotides are TGTGCCAGCAGTGGGATAACAGGCTTCGATCCCTACGAGCAGTACTTC. It encodes CASSGITGFDPYEQYF. This rearrangement joins TRBV28 to TRBJ2-7; the D gene is possibly TRBD1 (5 bases). V lost 5 bases and J 2 bases, leaving 19 bases between the germline ends. Germline V gene lookup returns CDR1 MDHEN and CDR2 SYDVKM. The CDR3 sequence is 16 residues long.

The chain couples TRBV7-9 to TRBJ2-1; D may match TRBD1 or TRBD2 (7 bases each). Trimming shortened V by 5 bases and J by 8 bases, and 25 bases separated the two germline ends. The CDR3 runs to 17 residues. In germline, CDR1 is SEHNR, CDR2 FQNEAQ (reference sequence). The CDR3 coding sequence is TGTGCCAGCAGCCCCGCAGGGGGGGTAGCGGGTATACATGAGCAGTTCTTC. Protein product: CASSPAGGVAGIHEQFF.

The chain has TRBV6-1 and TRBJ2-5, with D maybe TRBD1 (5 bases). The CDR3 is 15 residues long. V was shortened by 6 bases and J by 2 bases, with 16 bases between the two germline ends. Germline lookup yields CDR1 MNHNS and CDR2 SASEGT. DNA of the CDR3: TGTGCCAGCAGCGAACCAGACAGATTACAAGAGACCCAGTACTTC. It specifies CASSEPDRLQETQYF.

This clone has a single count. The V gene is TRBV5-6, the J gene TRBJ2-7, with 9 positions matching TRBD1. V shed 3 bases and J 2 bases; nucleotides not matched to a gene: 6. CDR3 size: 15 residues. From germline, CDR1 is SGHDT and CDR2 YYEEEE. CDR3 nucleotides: TGTGCCAGCAGCTCCGTTAACAGGGGGCCCTACGAGCAGTACTTC. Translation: CASSSVNRGPYEQYF.

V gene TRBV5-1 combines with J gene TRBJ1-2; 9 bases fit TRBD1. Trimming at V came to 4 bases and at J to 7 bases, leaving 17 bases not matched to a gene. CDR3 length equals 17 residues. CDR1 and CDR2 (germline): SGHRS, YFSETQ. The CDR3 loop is CASSPAWGTGLSSGYTF. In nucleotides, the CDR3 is TGCGCCAGCAGCCCAGCTTGGGGGACAGGGTTATCCTCTGGCTACACCTTC.

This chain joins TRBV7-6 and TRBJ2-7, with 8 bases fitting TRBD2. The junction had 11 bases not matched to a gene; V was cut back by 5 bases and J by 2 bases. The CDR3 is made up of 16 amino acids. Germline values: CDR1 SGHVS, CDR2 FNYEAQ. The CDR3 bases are TGTGCCAGCAGCCCTCAGGCGGGGGGCGCGCCCTACGAGCAGTACTTC. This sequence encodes CASSPQAGGAPYEQYF.

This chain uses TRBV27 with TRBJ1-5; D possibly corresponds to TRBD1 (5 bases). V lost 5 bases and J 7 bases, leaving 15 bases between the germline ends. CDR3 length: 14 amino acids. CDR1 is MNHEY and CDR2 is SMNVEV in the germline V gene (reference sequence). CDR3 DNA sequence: TGTGCCAGCAGTCCCCGGCAGGGCGGCCAGCCCCAGCATTTT. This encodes CASSPRQGGQPQHF.

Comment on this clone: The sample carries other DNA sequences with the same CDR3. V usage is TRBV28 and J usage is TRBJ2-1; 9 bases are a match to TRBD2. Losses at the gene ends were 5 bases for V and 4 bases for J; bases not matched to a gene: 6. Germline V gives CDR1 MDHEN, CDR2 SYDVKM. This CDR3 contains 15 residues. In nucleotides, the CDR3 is TGTGCCAGCAGTCCCCGGCTAGCGGGGTACAATGAGCAGTTCTTC. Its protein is CASSPRLAGYNEQFF.

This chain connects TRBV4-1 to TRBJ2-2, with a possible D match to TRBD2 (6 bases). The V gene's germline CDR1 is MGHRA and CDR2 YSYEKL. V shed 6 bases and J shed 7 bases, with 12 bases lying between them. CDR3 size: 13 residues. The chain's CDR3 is CASRLGGGGELFF. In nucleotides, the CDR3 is TGCGCCAGCAGACTCGGGGGTGGCGGGGAGCTGTTTTTT.